These 30 T cell receptor beta chains originate from one sample sequenced in a study of OX40 agonist ivuxolimab in advanced cancers. The assay was immunoSEQ multiplex PCR, and TCRdb's table has in-frame clones only and misses some. The profile shows some 50,000 clones, almost 80% of them singletons. Specimen: CD4+ or CD8+ T cells sorted from blood, collected in a trial of the OX40 agonist ivuxolimab. These receptor sequences come from an adult with an advanced solid tumor such as melanoma, head and neck, liver or kidney cancer.

The J gene is TRBJ1-6, the V gene TRBV4-1; no reliable D call. There are 16 residues in the CDR3. V gave up 0 bases and J gave up 6 bases, with 12 bases separating them. Per germline, CDR1 MGHRA and CDR2 YSYEKL. In DNA, the CDR3 is TGCGCCAGCAGCCAAGAACGGATGCCCAGTAATTCACCCCTCCACTTT. Residues: CASSQERMPSNSPLHF.

The V and J genes are TRBV6-6 and TRBJ1-1; D call uncertain. Trimming pared 8 bases from V and 1 base from J, leaving 14 bases between. Germline loops: CDR1 MNHNY, CDR2 SVGAGI (reference sequence). The CDR3 is 14 residues long. CDR3 sequence (DNA): TGTGCCAGCGGGTACTTGGCAGGGAACACTGAAGCTTTCTTT. Translation: CASGYLAGNTEAFF.

The CDR3 DNA is TGCGCCAGCAGTGTTAGTTGGGGGATTAACGAGCAGTACTTC. It codes for CASSVSWGINEQYF. V and J are TRBV10-2 and TRBJ2-7, with D tentatively TRBD1 or TRBD2 (5 bases each). Germline CDR1 and CDR2: WSHSY and SAAADI. Trimming took 4 bases from V and 5 from J, leaving 15 bases between them. There are 14 residues in the CDR3.

The chain has TRBV5-4 and TRBJ2-7; TRBD2 aligns across 13 bases. The V segment lost 4 bases and the J segment 6 bases; nucleotides outside the gene matches: 7. Germline loops: CDR1 SGHNT, CDR2 YYREEE (reference sequence). This CDR3 has 15 residues. The CDR3 here is CASSPRTSGRVEQYF. The CDR3 DNA is TGTGCCAGCAGCCCCAGGACTAGCGGGAGAGTCGAGCAGTACTTC.

CDR3 region: CASSLGPSGTLKNEQFF. The CDR3 DNA is TGCGCCAGCAGCCTTGGACCCAGCGGGACCCTCAAAAATGAGCAGTTCTTC. This chain links TRBV5-1 with TRBJ2-1, with 7 bases aligning to TRBD2. With V trimmed by 4 bases and J by 7 bases, 17 bases remained unmatched. Germline CDR1 is SGHRS and CDR2 is YFSETQ. This CDR3 spans 17 amino acids.

There are a few counts of this clone. V gene TRBV19 combines with J gene TRBJ2-5; unclear D gene. V lost 8 bases to trimming and J lost 3 bases, with 4 bases between them. The CDR3 totals 10 residues. Germline V gives CDR1 LNHDA, CDR2 SQIVND (reference sequence). The CDR3 is CASGKETQYF. CDR3 nucleotide sequence: TGTGCCAGTGGGAAAGAGACCCAGTACTTC. Complete variable domain (other parts from reference TRBV19 and TRBJ2-5): DGGITQSPKYLFRKEGQNVTLSCEQNLNHDAMYWYRQDPGQGLRLIYYSQIVNDFQKGDIAEGYSVSREKKESFPLTVTSAQKNPTAFYLCASGKETQYFGPGTRLLVL.

The chain joins TRBV30 to TRBJ1-1; no reliable D call. Trimming removed 0 bases from V and 4 bases from J, with 6 bases in between. CDR3 length: 12 residues. From germline, CDR1 is GTSNPN and CDR2 SVGIG (reference sequence). CDR3 sequence: CAWSVWTTEAFF. CDR3 DNA sequence: TGTGCCTGGAGTGTTTGGACCACTGAAGCTTTCTTT.

The chain employs TRBV10-2 and TRBJ2-7; 10 bases fit TRBD2. V shed 8 bases, J shed 3 bases, and the junction held 10 bases outside the gene matches. Germline CDR1 WSHSY, CDR2 SAAADI. The CDR3 is 15 amino acids. DNA of the CDR3: TGCGCCAGCCGGTGGTTCTTAGCGGGAGGCTACGAGCAGTACTTC. Encoded protein: CASRWFLAGGYEQYF.

The genes are TRBV27 and TRBJ1-2; 7 nucleotides agree with TRBD1. CDR1 is MNHEY and CDR2 is SMNVEV in the germline V gene (reference sequence). Losses at the gene ends were 3 bases for V and 1 base for J; bases not matched to a gene: 5. The CDR3 has 15 residues. The CDR3 here is CASSFWGQLNYGYTF. CDR3 sequence (DNA): TGTGCCAGCAGTTTCTGGGGACAGCTTAACTATGGCTACACCTTC.

The CDR3 reads CASSSLPTGLDTQYF. The CDR3, as DNA: TGCGCCAGCAGCTCCTTACCCACGGGTTTAGATACGCAGTATTTT. The rearrangement uses TRBV4-1 and TRBJ2-3, with unresolved D. The germline V gene encodes CDR1 MGHRA and CDR2 YSYEKL. The CDR3 length is 15 residues. Deletions cut 5 bases from V and 5 bases from J, with 17 bases between.

The chain carries TRBV27 and TRBJ1-5; no clear D gene. This CDR3 is 14 amino acids long. V shed 3 bases and J shed 4 bases, with 10 bases lying between them. Germline-derived CDR1 and CDR2 are MNHEY and SMNVEV (reference sequence). The CDR3 protein is CASSFLADNQPQHF. DNA of the CDR3: TGTGCCAGCAGTTTCTTGGCCGATAATCAGCCCCAGCATTTT.

The CDR3 is CASSSRKGPYNSPLHF. DNA of the CDR3: TGTGCCAGCAGTTCTCGGAAGGGACCCTATAATTCACCCCTCCACTTT. This rearrangement joins TRBV27 to TRBJ1-6; maybe TRBD1 (5 bases). CDR1 and CDR2 (germline): MNHEY, SMNVEV (reference sequence). V was cut by 4 bases and J by 2 bases, with 12 bases left in between. The CDR3 contains 16 residues.

The chain couples TRBV6-1 to TRBJ2-1; D could derive from TRBD1 or TRBD2 (6 bases each). Germline V CDR1 and CDR2: MNHNS, SASEGT. The germline V and J ends were trimmed by 6 bases and 8 bases, with 20 bases remaining between them. The CDR3 spans 15 residues. The CDR3 region is CASRMTRGYVDEQFF. In nucleotides, the CDR3 is TGTGCCAGCAGAATGACTAGGGGGTATGTCGATGAGCAGTTCTTC.

The V gene is TRBV4-1, the J gene TRBJ2-2; a possible D gene is TRBD1 (6 bases). Germline loops: CDR1 MGHRA, CDR2 YSYEKL. The CDR3 spans 17 residues. Trimming shortened V by 5 bases and J by 4 bases, and 20 bases separated the two germline ends. As DNA, the CDR3 is TGCGCCAGCAGCACAGGCCAGGGGACCACGGGCACCGGGGAGCTGTTTTTT. It codes for CASSTGQGTTGTGELFF.

The V call is TRBV5-1, the J call TRBJ2-1, with no clear D. Germline V gene data show CDR1 as SGHRS and CDR2 as YFSETQ. CDR3 length: 15 residues. V was cut by 1 base and J by 5 bases, with 13 bases left in between. The CDR3: CASSLLGPPNNEQFF. The CDR3 DNA follows: TGCGCCAGCAGCTTGCTAGGGCCTCCAAACAATGAGCAGTTCTTC.

This chain links TRBV21-1 with TRBJ1-2. TRBV21-1 corresponds to a pseudogene. The CDR3 totals 16 residues. The CDR3 sequence: CASSKGGHFANYGYTF. The CDR3 nucleotides are TGTGCCAGCAGCAAGGGGGGTCATTTTGCTAACTATGGCTACACCTTC.

A few counts support this clone. The chain combines TRBV6-5 with TRBJ2-1; 11 nucleotides agree with TRBD2. The CDR3 consists of 15 residues. Per germline, CDR1 MNHEY and CDR2 SVGAGI. The junction had 5 bases not matched to a gene; V was cut back by 6 bases and J by 4 bases. Here the CDR3 DNA reads TGTGCCAGCAGCTTACTAGCGGGGGTATACAATGAGCAGTTCTTC. This sequence encodes CASSLLAGVYNEQFF.

V is TRBV7-9 and J is TRBJ2-1, with TRBD2 matching 11 bases. Per the germline V gene, CDR1 is SEHNR and CDR2 is FQNEAQ (reference sequence). With 5 bases clipped from V and 3 bases from J, the junction kept 15 bases outside the gene matches. The CDR3 sequence is 19 residues long. CDR3 nucleotides: TGTGCCAGCAGCCCCCGACTAGCGGGACCTTCTCGTGGCTACAATGAGCAGTTCTTC. It is translated as CASSPRLAGPSRGYNEQFF.

This rearrangement joins TRBV7-7 to TRBJ2-2; 10 bases fit TRBD2. The germline CDR1 and CDR2 sequences are SSHAT and FNYEAQ (reference sequence). This CDR3 comprises 15 residues. J was trimmed by 4 bases and V by 5 bases; bases with no gene match: 4. For the CDR3, the DNA is TGTGCCAGCAGCCAGGCTAGCGGGGGCACCGGGGAGCTGTTTTTT. Encoded protein: CASSQASGGTGELFF.

V is TRBV12-5 and J is TRBJ1-2; TRBD1 aligns across 10 bases. The CDR3 has 14 residues. CDR1 LGHNT and CDR2 FRNRAP come from the germline V gene. V lost 5 bases and J lost 7; bases outside the gene matches: 7. The CDR3 loop is CASGNRQGASGYTF. CDR3 nucleotide sequence: TGTGCTAGTGGTAATCGACAGGGGGCCTCTGGCTACACCTTC.

The rearrangement uses TRBV4-1 and TRBJ1-3; 7 bases are shared with TRBD1. J gave up 3 bases and V 2 bases, and 4 bases lay outside the gene matches. CDR1 is MGHRA, CDR2 YSYEKL, per germline. The CDR3 contains 15 residues. This CDR3 is CASSQNRGYGNTIYF. CDR3 in DNA: TGCGCCAGCAGCCAAAACAGGGGCTATGGAAACACCATATATTTT.

The rearrangement links TRBV7-8 to TRBJ2-1; TRBD2 aligns across 8 bases. This CDR3 is built from 15 residues. V lost 2 bases, J lost 7 bases, and 7 bases stayed unmatched. The V gene's germline CDR1 is SGHVS and CDR2 FQNEAQ. The CDR3 sequence: CASSLYLAGVNEQFF. DNA for the CDR3: TGTGCCAGCAGCTTATATCTAGCGGGTGTTAATGAGCAGTTCTTC. The variable domain in full, completed from reference TRBV7-8 and TRBJ2-1, reads GAGVSQSPRYKVAKRGQDVALRCDPISGHVSLFWYQQALGQGPEFLTYFQNEAQLDKSGLPSDRFFAERPEGSVSTLKIQRTQQEDSAVYLCASSLYLAGVNEQFFGPGTRLTVL.

V is TRBV5-1 and J is TRBJ1-3; 10 nucleotides match TRBD1. V shed 0 bases and J 7 bases; nucleotides not matched to a gene: 7. The CDR3 contains 16 residues. Germline lookup yields CDR1 SGHRS and CDR2 YFSETQ. The CDR3 DNA reads as TGCGCCAGCAGCTTGGCTCGGACAGGGGGTGGGAACACCATATATTTT. It codes for CASSLARTGGGNTIYF.

This chain joins TRBV5-8 and TRBJ1-5; no firm D call. The CDR3 has 15 residues. The V end was cut by 2 bases, the J end by 4 bases, with 13 bases between. The germline V gene has CDR1 SGHTS and CDR2 YDEGEE. CDR3 in amino acids: CASSFSTQDNQPQHF. The CDR3 DNA is TGTGCCAGCAGCTTCTCCACCCAAGATAATCAGCCCCAGCATTTT. The complete variable domain, with remaining parts taken from reference TRBV5-8 and TRBJ1-5, reads EAGVTQSPTHLIKTRGQQATLRCSPISGHTSVYWYQQALGLGLQFLLWYDEGEERNRGNFPPRFSGRQFPNYSSELNVNALELEDSALYLCASSFSTQDNQPQHFGDGTRLSIL.

The chain combines TRBV4-1 with TRBJ1-3, with no clear D. Trimming stripped 10 bases from V and 0 bases from J, with 13 bases between. From germline, CDR1 is MGHRA and CDR2 YSYEKL. The CDR3 sequence is 14 residues long. CDR3: CATSILISGNTIYF. The CDR3 bases are TGCGCCACCTCAATCCTAATCTCTGGAAACACCATATATTTT.

J is TRBJ2-7 and V is TRBV5-1; TRBD2 might be the D (6 bases). Trimming pared 4 bases from V and 2 bases from J, leaving 13 bases between. The CDR3 consists of 14 residues. Germline CDR1 SGHRS, CDR2 YFSETQ. The CDR3 nucleotides read TGCGCCAGCAGCCCCGCGACGGGGGCCTACGAGCAGTACTTC. Translation gives CASSPATGAYEQYF.

The chain is built from TRBV18 and TRBJ1-1; 9 positions match TRBD1. Germline CDR1 is KGHSH and CDR2 is LQKENI. V trimming: 3 bases; J trimming: 1 base; junction bases outside the gene matches: 6. CDR3 length: 16 residues. Written as DNA, the CDR3 is TGTGCCAGCTCACCGCAACAGGGGGCAACGAACACTGAAGCTTTCTTT. Protein product: CASSPQQGATNTEAFF.

The chain joins TRBV25-1 to TRBJ1-1; the match to TRBD1 covers 7 bases. The ends lost 4 bases at V and 7 bases at J; junction bases unmatched: 6. The CDR3 extends over 13 amino acids. Germline values: CDR1 MGHDK, CDR2 SYGVNS. CDR3 protein: CASSVYRGNEAFF. Written as DNA, the CDR3 is TGTGCCAGCAGTGTCTACAGGGGCAATGAAGCTTTCTTT.

The rearrangement uses TRBV6-5 and TRBJ1-5; D is ambiguous. The germline gives CDR1 MNHEY, CDR2 SVGAGI. The V end was cut by 5 bases, the J end by 6 bases, with 5 bases between. This CDR3 spans 11 amino acids. The CDR3 loop reads CASSAGQPQHF. Here the CDR3 DNA reads TGTGCCAGCAGTGCAGGTCAGCCCCAGCATTTT.

The chain links TRBV5-6 to TRBJ1-2, with TRBD1 matching 11 bases. Looked up from germline, CDR1 is SGHDT and CDR2 is YYEEEE. CDR3 size: 17 residues. The V gene end was trimmed by 4 bases and the J gene end by 0 bases; junction bases not matched to a gene: 8. The CDR3 DNA reads TGTGCCAGCAGCCTGGGACAGGGGGGGAGAGCTAACTATGGCTACACCTTC. Its protein product is CASSLGQGGRANYGYTF.